The 26 T cell receptor beta chains below come from one sample, sequenced in a study of cytotoxic CD8 clonotypes in ibrutinib-treated CLL. Generated by immunoSEQ multiplex PCR, the TCRdb table keeps only in-frame clones and is missing some. Of some 150,000 clones in the sample, 60% to 85% were seen once. The sequencing used PBMCs, collected after 24 months of ibrutinib treatment. All receptors come from a human donor with chronic lymphocytic leukemia.

The chain carries TRBV7-2 and TRBJ2-3; maybe TRBD2 (7 bases). Germline assignment: CDR1 SGHTA and CDR2 FQGNSA. The CDR3 covers 12 residues. V lost 8 bases, J lost 6 bases, and 12 bases lay in between. The CDR3 DNA is TGTGCCAGCTATACGGGGGGCGATACGCAGTATTTT. Translating gives CASYTGGDTQYF.

The chain recombines TRBV7-9 with TRBJ2-1, with D unclear. The CDR3 spans 14 residues. V gave up 3 bases and J gave up 8 bases, with 14 bases separating them. Germline V lookup: CDR1 SEHNR, CDR2 FQNEAQ (reference sequence). This chain's CDR3 is CASSLGLGAHEQFF. The CDR3 bases are TGTGCCAGCAGCTTGGGTCTAGGTGCGCATGAGCAGTTCTTC.

This rearrangement joins TRBV27 to TRBJ2-7; 9 bases fit TRBD1. Germline V gives CDR1 MNHEY, CDR2 SMNVEV (reference sequence). The CDR3 contains 12 residues. Unmatched junction bases numbered 2, after V lost 8 bases and J lost 3 bases. CDR3 in amino acids: CASGTGHYEQYF. The CDR3 DNA is TGTGCCAGCGGGACAGGGCACTACGAGCAGTACTTC.

This chain joins TRBV11-2 and TRBJ2-3; the D gene is possibly TRBD1 (6 bases). The germline V and J ends were trimmed by 7 bases and 2 bases, with 16 bases remaining between them. The CDR3 has 15 amino acids. Germline CDR1 SGHAT, CDR2 FQNNGV. CDR3 in amino acids: CASTTRGFPTDTQYF. Here the CDR3 DNA reads TGTGCCAGCACCACAAGGGGGTTCCCCACAGATACGCAGTATTTT.

This chain connects TRBV27 to TRBJ2-1; D is possibly TRBD1 (5 bases). CDR1 MNHEY and CDR2 SMNVEV come from the germline V gene (reference sequence). The V and J ends lost 7 bases and 4 bases respectively, with 14 bases between them. This CDR3 is built from 14 residues. The CDR3 DNA is TGTGCCAGCACCCTAGGGGCAGGATACAATGAGCAGTTCTTC. It translates to CASTLGAGYNEQFF.

V is TRBV4-1 and J is TRBJ2-5; TRBD2 might be the D (7 bases). This CDR3 spans 17 amino acids. CDR1 MGHRA and CDR2 YSYEKL come from the germline V gene. V lost 4 bases and J lost 1, with 19 bases in between. Here the CDR3 DNA reads TGCGCCAGCAGCCCCACGATCGTTGGGGGGGCCCAAGAGACCCAGTACTTC. Its protein is CASSPTIVGGAQETQYF.

This CDR3 reads CASSWGLPGNQPQHF. The CDR3 nucleotides read TGTGCCAGCAGCTGGGGACTCCCAGGGAATCAGCCCCAGCATTTT. This chain connects TRBV5-6 to TRBJ1-5; a weak D match, TRBD1 (5 bases). The V end lost 3 bases, the J end lost 4 bases, and 14 bases lay between the germline ends. The germline V gene encodes CDR1 SGHDT and CDR2 YYEEEE. The CDR3 has 15 residues. The whole variable domain, filled in from reference TRBV5-6 and TRBJ1-5, reads DAGVTQSPTHLIKTRGQQVTLRCSPKSGHDTVSWYQQALGQGPQFIFQYYEEEERQRGNFPDRFSGHQFPNYSSELNVNALLLGDSALYLCASSWGLPGNQPQHFGDGTRLSIL.

The V gene is TRBV19, the J gene TRBJ2-2, with no clear D. Per the germline V gene, CDR1 is LNHDA and CDR2 is SQIVND (reference sequence). The CDR3 is 13 amino acids. V dropped 5 bases and J dropped 1 base, with 5 bases sitting between them. This CDR3 reads CASSWKNTGELFF. CDR3 nucleotides: TGTGCCAGTAGTTGGAAGAACACCGGGGAGCTGTTTTTT.

V gene TRBV10-3 combines with J gene TRBJ2-3; no firm D call. The CDR3 covers 12 residues. V lost 4 bases and J lost 4, with 6 bases in between. Germline lookup yields CDR1 ENHRY and CDR2 SYGVKD. This chain's CDR3 is CAISGGPDTQYF. CDR3 nucleotide sequence: TGTGCCATCAGTGGCGGACCAGATACGCAGTATTTT.

V is TRBV30 and J is TRBJ1-3, with D possibly matching TRBD1 (5 bases). Trimming stripped 5 bases from V and 3 bases from J, with 17 bases between. The germline gives CDR1 GTSNPN, CDR2 SVGIG (reference sequence). The CDR3 loop spans 15 amino acids. CDR3 protein: CAWGEGLGSGNTIYF. In nucleotides, the CDR3 is TGTGCCTGGGGAGAGGGACTGGGGAGTGGAAACACCATATATTTT. Full variable domain (missing parts from reference TRBV30 and TRBJ1-3): SQTIHQWPATLVQPVGSPLSLECTVEGTSNPNLYWYRQAAGRGLQLLFYSVGIGQISSEVPQNLSASRPQDRQFILSSKKLLLSDSGFYLCAWGEGLGSGNTIYFGEGSWLTVV.

V and J are TRBV19 and TRBJ1-2, with TRBD1 as a possible D gene (5 bases). The CDR3 contains 12 residues. Trimming shortened V by 5 bases and J by 8 bases, and 12 bases separated the two germline ends. CDR1 is LNHDA, CDR2 SQIVND, per germline (reference sequence). The CDR3 loop reads CASSGARRGYTF. DNA for the CDR3: TGTGCCAGTAGTGGGGCGCGTCGCGGCTACACCTTC.

This rearrangement joins TRBV5-1 to TRBJ2-3, with TRBD2 as a possible D gene (6 bases). V was cut by 0 bases and J by 1 base, with 15 bases left in between. Germline values: CDR1 SGHRS, CDR2 YFSETQ. CDR3 length: 17 amino acids. The CDR3 DNA reads TGCGCCAGCAGCTTGGTTTCGAGCGGGTGGGGCACAGATACGCAGTATTTT. Translating it yields CASSLVSSGWGTDTQYF.

This clone has only one observation. The V gene is TRBV30, the J gene TRBJ2-3; perhaps TRBD1 as D (6 bases). The germline gives CDR1 GTSNPN, CDR2 SVGIG (reference sequence). V was pared by 5 bases and J by 4 bases, with 10 bases between. This CDR3 has 12 amino acids. CDR3 DNA sequence: TGTGCCTGGGCCCCAGGGGCAGATACGCAGTATTTT. It specifies CAWAPGADTQYF.

The V call is TRBV13, the J call TRBJ2-1, with TRBD1 identical over 9 bases. The V and J ends lost 7 bases and 0 bases, in that order; junction bases with no gene match: 4. The CDR3 spans 15 residues. CDR1 PRHDT and CDR2 FYEKMQ come from the germline V gene (reference sequence). This chain's CDR3 is CASTRGQGSYNEQFF. For the CDR3, the DNA is TGTGCCAGCACCCGGGGACAGGGCTCCTACAATGAGCAGTTCTTC. The whole variable domain, filled in from reference TRBV13 and TRBJ2-1, reads AAGVIQSPRHLIKEKRETATLKCYPIPRHDTVYWYQQGPGQDPQFLISFYEKMQSDKGSIPDRFSAQQFSDYHSELNMSSLELGDSALYFCASTRGQGSYNEQFFGPGTRLTVL.

This clone is a singleton in its sample. The CDR3 reads CSVDWTSGRYNEQFF. CDR3 sequence (DNA): TGCAGCGTTGACTGGACTAGCGGGAGATACAATGAGCAGTTCTTC. The rearrangement joins TRBV29-1 to TRBJ2-1; 13 positions match TRBD2. Germline trimming cut 3 bases from V and 4 bases from J; bases unmatched to any gene: 3. Germline CDR1 is SQVTM and CDR2 is ANQGSEA. CDR3 size: 15 residues.

This clone was detected a few times. The chain recombines TRBV6-1 with TRBJ1-2; possible D gene TRBD1, 6 bases. From germline, CDR1 is MNHNS and CDR2 SASEGT. Deletions cut 8 bases from V and 7 bases from J, with 17 bases between. The CDR3 spans 13 residues. CDR3 bases: TGTGCCAGCTCCCGGGACACCGCTTCTGGCTACACCTTC. Translating it yields CASSRDTASGYTF.

This clone has only a few counts. The chain joins TRBV28 to TRBJ1-5, with 7 bases aligning to TRBD1. With V trimmed by 7 bases and J by 0 bases, 9 bases remained unmatched. This CDR3 is 16 amino acids long. Per the germline V gene, CDR1 is MDHEN and CDR2 is SYDVKM. The CDR3 sequence is CASTRGTVYSNQPQHF. CDR3 in DNA: TGTGCCAGCACCCGGGGGACAGTATATAGCAATCAGCCCCAGCATTTT.

V gene TRBV18 combines with J gene TRBJ1-5, with a tentative D call TRBD1 (5 bases). The V gene lost 3 bases and the J gene lost 7 bases, with 16 bases spanning the gap. Germline loops: CDR1 KGHSH, CDR2 LQKENI. The CDR3 extends over 15 amino acids. The CDR3 bases are TGTGCCAGCTCACCCGGGCCCGGGGGGAGCCAGCCCCAGCATTTT. Translated: CASSPGPGGSQPQHF.

This clone has ten or more counts. V usage is TRBV13 and J usage is TRBJ2-5; TRBD2 might be the D (6 bases). The CDR3 contains 15 residues. Germline lookup yields CDR1 PRHDT and CDR2 FYEKMQ (reference sequence). Trimming shortened V by 7 bases and J by 9 bases, and 24 bases separated the two germline ends. CDR3 DNA sequence: TGTGCCAGCACCCGGAGGCGGGGAGACTCGGGGGCCCAGTACTTC. It specifies CASTRRRGDSGAQYF.

This chain joins TRBV5-1 and TRBJ1-1; D is uncertain. Trimming took off 0 bases at V and 2 bases at J, with 8 bases between the two ends. CDR1 is SGHRS, CDR2 YFSETQ, per germline. The CDR3 consists of 14 residues. CDR3 loop: CASSLVPDNTEAFF. As DNA, the CDR3 is TGCGCCAGCAGCTTGGTGCCAGATAACACTGAAGCTTTCTTT.

The gene calls are TRBV27 and TRBJ2-4, with TRBD2 matching 8 bases. CDR3 length equals 16 residues. Per germline, CDR1 MNHEY and CDR2 SMNVEV (reference sequence). The V and J ends lost 1 base and 3 bases, in that order; junction bases with no gene match: 5. CDR3 loop: CASSLWAGRGKNIQYF. CDR3 sequence (DNA): TGTGCCAGCAGTTTATGGGCCGGGAGGGGCAAAAACATTCAGTACTTC.

Here the CDR3 reads CSVEGVEGLLSGANVLTF. Written as DNA, the CDR3 is TGCAGCGTTGAAGGTGTTGAGGGACTACTCTCTGGGGCCAACGTCCTGACTTTC. The chain employs TRBV29-1 and TRBJ2-6; 7 bases match TRBD2. Unmatched junction bases numbered 9, after V lost 1 base and J lost 0 bases. CDR3 length: 18 amino acids. The germline V gene has CDR1 SQVTM and CDR2 ANQGSEA.

The chain is built from TRBV2 and TRBJ2-3; D call uncertain. V was cut by 7 bases and J by 6 bases, with 11 bases left in between. The germline V gene encodes CDR1 SNHLY and CDR2 FYNNEI. The CDR3 sequence is 12 residues long. Written as DNA, the CDR3 is TGTGCCAGCACCCGGCTGAAGGATACGCAGTATTTT. Translating it yields CASTRLKDTQYF.

This clone turned up a few times. This rearrangement joins TRBV30 to TRBJ1-2; D is ambiguous. Germline V gene sequence: CDR1 GTSNPN, CDR2 SVGIG (reference sequence). The CDR3 extends over 12 amino acids. The V gene lost 3 bases and the J gene lost 8 bases, with 13 bases spanning the gap. The CDR3 loop is CAWSPMGWGYTF. As DNA, the CDR3 is TGTGCCTGGAGCCCGATGGGGTGGGGCTACACCTTC.

J is TRBJ1-5 and V is TRBV6-4, with a weak D call TRBD1 (5 bases). V lost 6 bases and J lost 0, with 18 bases in between. From germline, CDR1 is MRHNA and CDR2 SNTAGT. This CDR3 comprises 17 residues. Here the CDR3 reads CASRPPGRGDSNQPQHF. The DNA for the CDR3 is TGTGCCAGCAGACCACCGGGCCGGGGGGATAGCAATCAGCCCCAGCATTTT.

V and J are TRBV19 and TRBJ2-1, with D possibly matching TRBD2 (6 bases). Germline CDR1 and CDR2: LNHDA and SQIVND (reference sequence). Trimming removed 8 bases from V and 0 bases from J, with 11 bases in between. This CDR3 contains 14 residues. CDR3 in amino acids: CASGLPYSYNEQFF. CDR3 sequence (DNA): TGTGCCAGTGGACTACCTTACTCCTACAATGAGCAGTTCTTC.